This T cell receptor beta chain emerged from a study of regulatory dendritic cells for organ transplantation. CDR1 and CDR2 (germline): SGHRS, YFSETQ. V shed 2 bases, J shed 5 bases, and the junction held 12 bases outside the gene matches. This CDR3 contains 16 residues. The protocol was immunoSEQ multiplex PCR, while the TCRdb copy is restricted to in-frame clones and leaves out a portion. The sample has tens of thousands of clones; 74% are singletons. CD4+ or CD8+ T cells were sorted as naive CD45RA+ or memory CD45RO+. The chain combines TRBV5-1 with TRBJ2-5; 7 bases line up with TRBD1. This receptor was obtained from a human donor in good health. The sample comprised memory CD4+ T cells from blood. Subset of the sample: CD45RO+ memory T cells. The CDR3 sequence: CASSLSLTGVGETQYF. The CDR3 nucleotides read TGCGCCAGCAGCTTATCGTTAACAGGGGTCGGGGAGACCCAGTACTTC.